This passage covers 27 T cell receptor beta chains from one sample sequenced in a study of CD8 T cells in ankylosing spondylitis. TCRdb redid the calling of the 5' RACE reads with MiXCR, one entry per CDR3 protein. The profile shows 250,000 to 400,000 distinct CDR3 sequences, approximately 10% of them singletons. The sample was blood, either unsorted or a sorted T cell fraction (not recorded which). These receptors all come from a female donor with ankylosing spondylitis or in good health (not recorded which).

The chain employs TRBV6-2 or TRBV6-3 and TRBJ2-7, with D uncertain. Germline V gene sequence: CDR1 MNHEY, CDR2 SVGEGT. Trimming shortened V by 2 bases and J by 6 bases, and 8 bases separated the two germline ends. The CDR3 covers 12 residues. CDR3 loop: CASSYGLGEQYF. The CDR3 region has the DNA TGTGCCAGCAGTTACGGGTTGGGCGAGCAGTACTTC.

This clonotype was picked up many times. The chain has TRBV12-3 or TRBV12-4 and TRBJ1-1; no firm D call. Trimming removed 3 bases from V and 0 bases from J, with 8 bases in between. The length of the CDR3 is 14 residues. CDR3 sequence (DNA): TGTGCCAGCAGTTTGAACCGGGTGAACACTGAAGCTTTCTTT. It codes for CASSLNRVNTEAFF.

In its sample, this clonotype was seen many times. The chain has TRBV7-3 and TRBJ2-3; D remains ambiguous. CDR3 length equals 13 residues. Germline V gene sequence: CDR1 SGHTA, CDR2 FQGTGA. Trimming removed 5 bases from V and 3 bases from J, with 9 bases in between. CDR3 sequence (DNA): TGTGCCAGCAGCGCAACAGCAACAGATACGCAGTATTTT. It specifies CASSATATDTQYF.

This clonotype was detected many times. The rearrangement links TRBV28 to TRBJ1-5; TRBD1 agrees at 8 bases. V lost 4 bases to trimming and J lost 4 bases; unmatched junction nucleotides: 6. The CDR3 contains 15 residues. Germline V gene sequence: CDR1 MDHEN, CDR2 SYDVKM. The CDR3 sequence is CASSSRTGLNQPQHF. The CDR3 DNA reads as TGTGCCAGCAGTTCGAGGACAGGGTTGAATCAGCCCCAGCATTTT. Complete variable domain (other parts from reference TRBV28 and TRBJ1-5): DVKVTQSSRYLVKRTGEKVFLECVQDMDHENMFWYRQDPGLGLRLIYFSYDVKMKEKGDIPEGYSVSREKKERFSLILESASTNQTSMYLCASSSRTGLNQPQHFGDGTRLSIL.

V gene TRBV20-1 combines with J gene TRBJ2-1; tentative D call: TRBD2 (7 bases). Germline CDR1 reads DFQATT; CDR2 reads SNEGSKA (reference sequence). V shed 6 bases and J shed 4 bases, with 19 bases lying between them. The CDR3 covers 15 residues. Written as DNA, the CDR3 is TGCAGTGCCCCCTCCGGGGGGCTGGATTACAATGAGCAGTTCTTC. Translation: CSAPSGGLDYNEQFF.

This clonotype has a handful of counts. The rearrangement links TRBV4-3 to TRBJ1-2; D not certain. Germline V gene lookup returns CDR1 LGHNA and CDR2 YSLEER. This CDR3 is built from 14 residues. Trimming pared 4 bases from V and 8 bases from J, leaving 17 bases between. This CDR3 is CASSPRNGPGGYTF. CDR3 in DNA: TGCGCCAGCAGCCCTAGAAACGGCCCGGGAGGCTACACCTTC.

V is TRBV29-1 and J is TRBJ1-1; TRBD1 agrees at 9 bases. CDR1 SQVTM and CDR2 ANQGSEA come from the germline V gene. The CDR3 contains 12 residues. J lost 7 bases, V lost 7 bases, and 7 bases had no gene match. The CDR3 bases are TGCAGCGCGCAGGGACAGGGCTATGAAGCTTTCTTT. Amino acid sequence: CSAQGQGYEAFF.

The sample holds many counts of this clonotype. The chain recombines TRBV6-1 with TRBJ2-2, with D possibly being TRBD1 (5 bases). The CDR3 has 15 residues. Trimming removed 6 bases from V and 0 bases from J, with 11 bases in between. CDR1 is MNHNS, CDR2 SASEGT, per germline. The CDR3: CASRATETNTGELFF. The DNA for the CDR3 is TGTGCCAGCAGGGCGACAGAGACGAACACCGGGGAGCTGTTTTTT.

Regarding this clonotype: This may come from a read error, since a much larger clone is one base off. The DNA of the CDR3 is TGTGCCATCAGCCCCAGAGCGGGGAGTTACAATGAGCAGTTCTTC. Protein sequence: CAISPRAGSYNEQFF. The chain recombines TRBV7-2 with TRBJ2-1; TRBD2 aligns across 7 bases. Germline CDR1 reads SGHTA; CDR2 reads FQGNSA. This CDR3 spans 15 amino acids. Combining the CDR3 with reference TRBV7-2 and TRBJ2-1 gives the whole variable domain GAGVSQSPSNKVTEKGKDVELRCDPISGHTALYWYRQSLGQGLEFLIYFQGNSAPDKSGLPSDRFSAERTGGSVSTLTIQRTQQEDSAVYLCAISPRAGSYNEQFFGPGTRLTVL.

This clonotype turned up a few times. The chain employs TRBV20-1 and TRBJ2-1; TRBD2 matches at 14 bases. In germline, CDR1 is DFQATT, CDR2 SNEGSKA (reference sequence). J gave up 10 bases and V 4 bases, and 9 bases lay outside the gene matches. The CDR3 is made up of 15 amino acids. The CDR3 here is CSAMFGTSGSGEQFF. CDR3 DNA sequence: TGCAGTGCTATGTTCGGGACTAGCGGGAGTGGGGAGCAGTTCTTC.

Worth noting for this clonotype: The junction departs from germline at one end; a sequencing error may be responsible. DNA of the CDR3: TGTGCCAGCAGCTACTATCCGGTGGAACTCACCTCCTACGAGCAGTACTTC. This encodes CASSYYPVELTSYEQYF. J is TRBJ2-7 and V is TRBV6-5; D not resolved. CDR3 length: 17 amino acids. Germline CDR1 and CDR2: MNHEY and SVGAGI.

This clonotype was seen only a few times. The CDR3 is CASSLSGGVSGYTF. CDR3 DNA sequence: TGCGCCAGCAGCTTGTCTGGGGGCGTAAGCGGCTACACCTTC. The chain recombines TRBV5-1 with TRBJ1-2; maybe TRBD1 (6 bases). Trimming took off 1 base at V and 8 bases at J, with 15 bases between the two ends. Germline V gives CDR1 SGHRS, CDR2 YFSETQ. The CDR3 loop spans 14 amino acids.

This clonotype was detected ten times or more. The chain links TRBV19 to TRBJ2-2, with D perhaps TRBD1 (6 bases). V lost 5 bases, J lost 2 bases, and 12 bases lay in between. The V gene's germline CDR1 is LNHDA and CDR2 SQIVND (reference sequence). The CDR3 runs 15 residues. For the CDR3, the DNA is TGTGCCAGTAGTCCCGGGACATCCAACACCGGGGAGCTGTTTTTT. This gives the protein CASSPGTSNTGELFF. Supplemented by reference TRBV19 and TRBJ2-2, the full variable domain reads DGGITQSPKYLFRKEGQNVTLSCEQNLNHDAMYWYRQDPGQGLRLIYYSQIVNDFQKGDIAEGYSVSREKKESFPLTVTSAQKNPTAFYLCASSPGTSNTGELFFGEGSRLTVL.

This clonotype was observed many times. V and J are TRBV12-3 or TRBV12-4 and TRBJ1-6; TRBD1 agrees at 7 bases. The length of the CDR3 is 14 residues. V dropped 6 bases and J dropped 4; count of bases not matched to a gene: 3. CDR3: CASSPDRYNSPLHF. CDR3 coding DNA: TGTGCCAGCAGCCCGGACAGGTATAATTCACCCCTCCACTTT.

Ten or more counts support this clonotype. The gene calls are TRBV20-1 and TRBJ2-1; D not resolved. This CDR3 spans 12 amino acids. Trimming pared 6 bases from V and 4 bases from J, leaving 10 bases between. CDR1 is DFQATT and CDR2 is SNEGSKA in the germline V gene (reference sequence). The CDR3 sequence: CSALGQYNEQFF. The CDR3 bases are TGCAGTGCCCTAGGCCAGTACAATGAGCAGTTCTTC.

The J gene is TRBJ2-7, the V gene TRBV7-2, with D perhaps assigned TRBD1 or TRBD2 (5 bases each). From germline, CDR1 is SGHTA and CDR2 FQGNSA. V dropped 4 bases and J dropped 4 bases, with 14 bases sitting between them. The length of the CDR3 is 14 residues. Here the CDR3 DNA reads TGTGCCAGCAGCTCCCGGGACCCCCTATACGAGCAGTACTTC. Translated: CASSSRDPLYEQYF.

The chain joins TRBV5-8 to TRBJ1-5; no definite D call. Trimming removed 1 base at V and 4 bases at J, with 12 bases between. CDR3 length equals 15 residues. Germline CDR1 SGHTS, CDR2 YDEGEE. CDR3 DNA sequence: TGTGCCAGCAGCTTGTTGAACAGCAAAAATCAGCCCCAGCATTTT. This codes for CASSLLNSKNQPQHF. Full variable domain (remainder filled in from reference TRBV5-8 and TRBJ1-5): EAGVTQSPTHLIKTRGQQATLRCSPISGHTSVYWYQQALGLGLQFLLWYDEGEERNRGNFPPRFSGRQFPNYSSELNVNALELEDSALYLCASSLLNSKNQPQHFGDGTRLSIL.

At least ten counts were recorded for this clonotype. The chain is built from TRBV20-1 and TRBJ2-5; 8 nucleotides line up with TRBD1. CDR1 and CDR2 from the germline V gene are DFQATT and SNEGSKA (reference sequence). Losses at the gene ends were 4 bases for V and 0 bases for J; bases not matched to a gene: 7. The CDR3 has 15 amino acids. In nucleotides, the CDR3 is TGCAGTGCTATGCCGATACAGGGGGACCAAGAGACCCAGTACTTC. This codes for CSAMPIQGDQETQYF.

The table lists this clonotype with many counts. V is TRBV7-2 and J is TRBJ2-7, with 7 bases aligning to TRBD2. V shed 6 bases and J 3 bases; nucleotides not matched to a gene: 8. This CDR3 comprises 14 residues. Germline CDR1 reads SGHTA; CDR2 reads FQGNSA. This CDR3 is CASSSGGMVYEQYF. DNA for the CDR3: TGTGCCAGCAGTTCGGGGGGAATGGTCTACGAGCAGTACTTC.

This clonotype came up a few times. The V and J genes are TRBV25-1 and TRBJ2-1, with 8 bases lining up with TRBD2. CDR3 size: 14 residues. V was clipped by 7 bases and J by 5 bases; unmatched bases: 7. Germline V lookup: CDR1 MGHDK, CDR2 SYGVNS. Written as DNA, the CDR3 is TGTGCCAGCATTCGGAGCGGGGGCAACAATGAGCAGTTCTTC. Amino acids: CASIRSGGNNEQFF.

This sequence joins TRBV12-3 or TRBV12-4 and TRBJ1-1; 10 positions agree with TRBD1. Germline trimming cut 6 bases from V and 7 bases from J; bases unmatched to any gene: 8. The CDR3 loop spans 14 amino acids. The CDR3 here is CASSWDRGINEAFF. CDR3 coding DNA: TGTGCCAGCAGCTGGGACAGGGGAATTAATGAAGCTTTCTTT.

This clonotype was seen many times. This chain connects TRBV6-4 to TRBJ2-3, with D hard to call. The CDR3 is 15 residues long. V lost 6 bases, J lost 0 bases, and 13 bases lay in between. Germline V CDR1 and CDR2: MRHNA, SNTAGT. The CDR3 is CASRDYARSTDTQYF. CDR3 in DNA: TGTGCCAGCAGAGATTACGCTAGAAGCACAGATACGCAGTATTTT.

This clonotype was seen ten or more times. V and J are TRBV7-2 and TRBJ2-7, with D unresolved. This CDR3 has 15 amino acids. The germline CDR1 and CDR2 sequences are SGHTA and FQGNSA. Trimming stripped 0 bases from V and 1 base from J, with 10 bases between. The DNA of the CDR3 is TGTGCCAGCAGCTTAGCCCCTGGACGATCCTACGAGCAGTACTTC. This translates into CASSLAPGRSYEQYF.

This clonotype was counted a few times. V usage is TRBV7-2 and J usage is TRBJ2-7; D might be TRBD2 (5 bases). The V end was cut by 4 bases, the J end by 6 bases, with 10 bases between. Germline V gene sequence: CDR1 SGHTA, CDR2 FQGNSA. The length of the CDR3 is 12 residues. The CDR3 coding sequence is TGTGCCAGCAGCTCCGGACTGGGCGAGCAGTACTTC. Its translation is CASSSGLGEQYF.

This clonotype showed up many times. V usage is TRBV20-1 and J usage is TRBJ2-3; 8 bases are a match to TRBD2. The CDR3 covers 17 residues. Germline loops: CDR1 DFQATT, CDR2 SNEGSKA (reference sequence). V was clipped by 5 bases and J by 0 bases; unmatched bases: 13. CDR3 residues: CSARPSSGSSSTDTQYF. The CDR3 bases are TGCAGTGCTCGACCGTCTAGCGGGTCATCTAGCACAGATACGCAGTATTTT.

The gene calls are TRBV20-1 and TRBJ1-4; D gene ambiguous. CDR1 and CDR2 (germline): DFQATT, SNEGSKA (reference sequence). The CDR3 is 18 amino acids. V lost 0 bases, J lost 0 bases, and 17 bases lay in between. In DNA, the CDR3 is TGCAGTGCTAGAGATATCTATGAAGGAGAGGCAACTAATGAAAAACTGTTTTTT. Encoded protein: CSARDIYEGEATNEKLFF.

The chain carries TRBV5-1 and TRBJ2-2; possibly TRBD1 for D (5 bases). Germline values: CDR1 SGHRS, CDR2 YFSETQ. V gave up 5 bases and J gave up 0 bases, with 14 bases separating them. This CDR3 has 16 amino acids. CDR3 DNA: TGCGCCAGCAGGCTGCAGGGATTTCCGAACACCGGGGAGCTGTTTTTT. As protein: CASRLQGFPNTGELFF.